This TCR beta chain was observed in a study of CD8 T cells in ankylosing spondylitis. Regarding the study as a whole: There was reportedly significant enrichment of clones that were disease-linked in matched ankylosing spondylitis synovial fluid.

The TCR beta libraries were generated through quantitative 5'-RACE incorporating molecular barcodes. TCRdb reanalysed the 5' RACE reads using MiXCR and keeps one entry per CDR3 protein. In the table there are about 69,000 distinct CDR3 sequences, roughly 5.3% of which are singletons. The CDR3 loop spans 12 amino acids. CDR1 is MNHEY and CDR2 is SMNVEV in the germline V gene (reference sequence). V was pared by 4 bases and J by 4 bases, with 8 bases between. This clonotype was seen ten or more times. The antigen is undetermined. This receptor was taken from a male donor with ankylosing spondylitis or in good health (not recorded which). The chain links TRBV27 to TRBJ2-7, with D unclear. Material for sequencing was blood, either unsorted or a sorted T cell fraction (not recorded which). The CDR3 coding sequence is TGTGCCAGCAGTTCCGGATTTTACGAGCAGTACTTC. It specifies CASSSGFYEQYF.